The TCR beta chain described here comes from a study of blood T cell repertoires in COVID-19. Background on the study: Samples of COVID-19 (acute and convalescent) were obtained from the United States, Italy and Spain. Sources were T cells, B-cell-depleted T cells, or PBMCs; the material itself was cDNA or gDNA.

Original analysis: Nucleated cell counts were estimated from reference gene primer amplification. Sequenced by immunoSEQ multiplex PCR; TCRdb stores in-frame clones only, minus some. V and J calls and clone size are as listed in that table; D and trimming were resolved from the DNA. The sample records some 250,000 clones, approximately 80% being singletons. The CDR3 runs 15 residues. Trimming took 2 bases from V and 3 from J; bases not matched to a gene: 3. CDR1 is MDHEN, CDR2 SYDVKM, per germline. This clone was observed once. Sequenced sample: PBMCs or T cells enriched from blood (not recorded which). The source of this sequence is a man aged 35-49 years who had recovered from COVID-19. This chain links TRBV28 with TRBJ1-3; 8 bases map to TRBD1. In nucleotides, the CDR3 is TGTGCCAGCAGTTTACAGGGGGCCCGTGGAAACACCATATATTTT. This gives the protein CASSLQGARGNTIYF.